The T cell receptor (beta chain) under discussion was sequenced for a study of radiotherapy plus CTLA-4 blockade in lung cancer. Study-wide results and limits: After treatment with radiotherapy plus ipilimumab, TCR clones that came from the tumor expanded in blood. Increased serum interferon-beta after radiation also reportedly predicted response strongly.

Trimming shortened V by 0 bases and J by 1 base, and 13 bases separated the two germline ends. The CDR3 length is 17 residues. Germline-derived CDR1 and CDR2 are SGDLS and YYNGEE. Sequencing was performed with immunoSEQ multiplex PCR; in TCRdb, only in-frame clones are kept and a portion is missing. Of about 60,000 clones listed, less than 85% are singletons. Patients with chemo-refractory metastatic non-small-cell lung cancer received focal radiation plus CTLA-4 blockade with ipilimumab. Points on this clone: Its antigen is unknown.

This specimen consisted of peripheral blood, obtained from a patient treated with radiotherapy plus ipilimumab. This rearrangement joins TRBV9 to TRBJ2-2; perhaps TRBD2 as D (5 bases). The source of this sequence is a human donor with non-small cell lung cancer who had a complete response to radiotherapy plus ipilimumab. This CDR3 is CASSVGGFAGNTGELFF. In DNA, the CDR3 is TGTGCCAGCAGCGTAGGCGGGTTCGCGGGGAACACCGGGGAGCTGTTTTTT.